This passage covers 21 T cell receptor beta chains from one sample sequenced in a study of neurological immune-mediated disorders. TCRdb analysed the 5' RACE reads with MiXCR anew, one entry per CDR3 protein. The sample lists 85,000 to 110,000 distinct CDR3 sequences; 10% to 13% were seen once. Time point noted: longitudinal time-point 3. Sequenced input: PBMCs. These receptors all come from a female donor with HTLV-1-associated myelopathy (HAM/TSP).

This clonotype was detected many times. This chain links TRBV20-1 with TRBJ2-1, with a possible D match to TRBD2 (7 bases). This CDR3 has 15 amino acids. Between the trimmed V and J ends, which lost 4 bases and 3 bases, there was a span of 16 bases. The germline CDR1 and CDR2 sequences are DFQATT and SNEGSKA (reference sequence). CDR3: CSAIRAGDIYNEQFF. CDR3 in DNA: TGCAGTGCTATTCGGGCGGGGGACATCTACAATGAGCAGTTCTTC.

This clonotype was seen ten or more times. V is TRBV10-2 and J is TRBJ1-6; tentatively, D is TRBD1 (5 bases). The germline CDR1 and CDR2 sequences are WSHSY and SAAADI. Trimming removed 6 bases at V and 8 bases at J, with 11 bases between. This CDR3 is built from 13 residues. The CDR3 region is CASSETGDSPLHF. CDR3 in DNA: TGCGCCAGCAGCGAGACGGGGGATTCACCCCTCCACTTT.

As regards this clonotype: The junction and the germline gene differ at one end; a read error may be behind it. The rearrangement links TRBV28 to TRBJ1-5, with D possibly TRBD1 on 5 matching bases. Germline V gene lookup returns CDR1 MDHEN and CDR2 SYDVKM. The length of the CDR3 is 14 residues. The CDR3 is CASSFVRQNHPQHF. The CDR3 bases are TGTGCGAGCAGTTTCGTTCGACAGAATCACCCCCAGCATTTT.

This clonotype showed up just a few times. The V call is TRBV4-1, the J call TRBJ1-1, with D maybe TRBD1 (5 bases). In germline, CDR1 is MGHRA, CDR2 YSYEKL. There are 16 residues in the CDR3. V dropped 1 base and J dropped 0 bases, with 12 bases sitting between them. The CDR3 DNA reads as TGCGCCAGCAGCCAAGGGACCGGGACGCTGAACACTGAAGCTTTCTTT. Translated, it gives CASSQGTGTLNTEAFF.

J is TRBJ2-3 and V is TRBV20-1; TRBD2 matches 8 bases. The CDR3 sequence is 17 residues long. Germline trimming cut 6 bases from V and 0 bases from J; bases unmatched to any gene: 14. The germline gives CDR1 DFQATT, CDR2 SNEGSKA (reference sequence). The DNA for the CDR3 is TGCAGTGCACAGCTAATCGGCCGGGGGGGTAGCACAGATACGCAGTATTTT. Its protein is CSAQLIGRGGSTDTQYF.

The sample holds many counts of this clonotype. The CDR3 DNA is TGCAGTGCTAGATCAAGGGACACGTTCTACGAGCAGTACTTC. Encoded protein: CSARSRDTFYEQYF. This chain connects TRBV20-1 to TRBJ2-7, with a weak D call TRBD1 (6 bases). Germline CDR1 is DFQATT and CDR2 is SNEGSKA (reference sequence). Trimming shortened V by 2 bases and J by 3 bases, and 14 bases separated the two germline ends. CDR3 length: 14 amino acids.

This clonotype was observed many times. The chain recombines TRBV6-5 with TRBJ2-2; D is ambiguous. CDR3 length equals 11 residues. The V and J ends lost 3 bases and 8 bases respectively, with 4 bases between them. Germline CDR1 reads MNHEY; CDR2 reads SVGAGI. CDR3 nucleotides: TGTGCCAGCAGTTATTGGGGGGAGCTGTTTTTT. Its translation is CASSYWGELFF.

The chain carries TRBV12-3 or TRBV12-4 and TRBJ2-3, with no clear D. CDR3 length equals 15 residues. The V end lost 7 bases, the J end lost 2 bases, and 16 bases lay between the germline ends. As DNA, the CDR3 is TGTGCCAGCAAACCGTGTTTCTCCTACACAGATACGCAGTATTTT. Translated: CASKPCFSYTDTQYF.

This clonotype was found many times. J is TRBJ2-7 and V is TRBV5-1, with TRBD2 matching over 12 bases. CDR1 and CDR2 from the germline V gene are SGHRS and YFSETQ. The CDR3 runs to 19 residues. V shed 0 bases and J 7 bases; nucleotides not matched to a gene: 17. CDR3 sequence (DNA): TGCGCCAGCAGCTTGGGAGTGGAACTAGCGGGGGGACCGCACGGAGAGCAGTACTTC. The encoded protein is CASSLGVELAGGPHGEQYF.

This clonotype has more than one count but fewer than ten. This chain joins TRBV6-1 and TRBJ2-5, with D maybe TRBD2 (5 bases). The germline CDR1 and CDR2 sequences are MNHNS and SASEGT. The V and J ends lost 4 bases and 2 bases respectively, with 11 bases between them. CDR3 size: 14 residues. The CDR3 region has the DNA TGTGCCAGCAGTGGTGGCAGACTACAAGAGACCCAGTACTTC. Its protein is CASSGGRLQETQYF.

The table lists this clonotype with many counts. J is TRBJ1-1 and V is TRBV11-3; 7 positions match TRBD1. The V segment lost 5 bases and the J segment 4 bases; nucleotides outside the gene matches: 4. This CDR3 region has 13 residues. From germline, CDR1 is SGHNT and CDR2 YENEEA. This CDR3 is CASSRGGSTEAFF. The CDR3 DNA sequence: TGTGCCAGCAGCCGAGGGGGCAGCACTGAAGCTTTCTTT.

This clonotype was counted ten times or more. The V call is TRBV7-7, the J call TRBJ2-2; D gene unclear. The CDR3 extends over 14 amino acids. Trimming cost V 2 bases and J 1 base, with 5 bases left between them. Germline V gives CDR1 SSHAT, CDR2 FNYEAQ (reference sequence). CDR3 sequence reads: CASSLSRNTGELFF. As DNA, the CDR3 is TGTGCCAGCAGCTTAAGTAGGAACACCGGGGAGCTGTTTTTT.

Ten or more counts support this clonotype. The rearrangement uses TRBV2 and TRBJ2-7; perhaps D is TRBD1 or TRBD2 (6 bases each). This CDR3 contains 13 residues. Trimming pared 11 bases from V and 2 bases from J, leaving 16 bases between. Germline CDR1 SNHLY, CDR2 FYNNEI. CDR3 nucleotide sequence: TGTGCCCCAGCATTTGGGGGGCCCTACGAGCAGTACTTC. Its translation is CAPAFGGPYEQYF.

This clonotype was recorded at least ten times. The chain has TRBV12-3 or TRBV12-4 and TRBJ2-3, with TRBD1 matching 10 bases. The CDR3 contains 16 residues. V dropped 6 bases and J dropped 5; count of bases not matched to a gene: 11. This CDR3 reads CASSHTDRGRGDTQYF. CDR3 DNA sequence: TGTGCCAGCAGCCACACTGACAGGGGGCGAGGAGATACGCAGTATTTT.

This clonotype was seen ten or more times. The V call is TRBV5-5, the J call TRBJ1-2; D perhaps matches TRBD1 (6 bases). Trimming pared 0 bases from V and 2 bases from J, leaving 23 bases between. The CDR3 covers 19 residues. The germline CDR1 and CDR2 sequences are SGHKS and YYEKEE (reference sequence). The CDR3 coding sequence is TGTGCCAGCAGCTTGGGCCTGGGGCAGGGGTCGCAACTCAACTATGGCTACACCTTC. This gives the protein CASSLGLGQGSQLNYGYTF.

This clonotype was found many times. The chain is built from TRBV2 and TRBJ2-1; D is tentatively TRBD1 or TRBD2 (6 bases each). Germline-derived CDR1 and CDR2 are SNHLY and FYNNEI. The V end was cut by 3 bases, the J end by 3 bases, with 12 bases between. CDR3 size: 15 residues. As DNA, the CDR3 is TGTGCCAGCAGTGATAGGGGGAGGAACTACAATGAGCAGTTCTTC. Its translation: CASSDRGRNYNEQFF.

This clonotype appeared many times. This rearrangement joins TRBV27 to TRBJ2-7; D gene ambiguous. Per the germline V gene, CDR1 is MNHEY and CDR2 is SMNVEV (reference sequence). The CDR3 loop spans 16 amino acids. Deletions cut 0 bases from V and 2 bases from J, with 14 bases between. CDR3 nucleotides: TGTGCCAGCAGTTTATCGATGGGAAGAACAGCCTACGAGCAGTACTTC. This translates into CASSLSMGRTAYEQYF.

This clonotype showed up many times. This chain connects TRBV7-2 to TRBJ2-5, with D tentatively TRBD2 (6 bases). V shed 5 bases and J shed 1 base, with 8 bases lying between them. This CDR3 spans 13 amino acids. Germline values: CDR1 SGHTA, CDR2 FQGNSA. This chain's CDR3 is CASSAGGQETQYF. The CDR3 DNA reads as TGTGCCAGCAGCGCCGGGGGCCAAGAGACCCAGTACTTC.

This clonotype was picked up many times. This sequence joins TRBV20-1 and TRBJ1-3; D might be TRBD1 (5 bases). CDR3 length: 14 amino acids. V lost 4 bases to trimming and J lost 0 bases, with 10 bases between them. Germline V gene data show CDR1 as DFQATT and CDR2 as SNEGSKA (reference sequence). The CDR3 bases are TGCAGTGCTAAGGGACGGAGCTCTGGAAACACCATATATTTT. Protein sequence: CSAKGRSSGNTIYF.

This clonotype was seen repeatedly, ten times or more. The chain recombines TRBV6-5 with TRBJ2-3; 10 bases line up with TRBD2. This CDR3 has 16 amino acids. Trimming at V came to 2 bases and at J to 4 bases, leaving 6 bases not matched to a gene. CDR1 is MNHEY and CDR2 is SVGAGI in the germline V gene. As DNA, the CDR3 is TGTGCCAGCAGTTACCCTGAGCGGGGGGGGCCAGATACGCAGTATTTT. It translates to CASSYPERGGPDTQYF.

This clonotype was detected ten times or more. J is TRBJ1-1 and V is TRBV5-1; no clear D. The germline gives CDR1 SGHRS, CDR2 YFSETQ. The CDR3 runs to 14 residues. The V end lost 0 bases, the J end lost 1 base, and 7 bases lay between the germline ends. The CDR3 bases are TGCGCCAGCAGCTTGGGGCAGGAGAACACTGAAGCTTTCTTT. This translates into CASSLGQENTEAFF.